The entry below gives a single TCR beta chain sequence along with its context. V shed 6 bases and J shed 1 base, with 13 bases lying between them. Germline V gene lookup returns CDR1 LNHDA and CDR2 SQIVND (reference sequence). The CDR3 has 15 amino acids. This sample was taken from a study of T cell responses to AZD1222 COVID-19 vaccine. Assay used: immunoSEQ multiplex PCR; TCRdb lists only in-frame clones, some missing. The table lists roughly 150,000 clones, about 93% of them singletons. The source material was peripheral blood, sampled on day 0 of AZD1222 vaccination. The V call is TRBV19, the J call TRBJ1-5; no clear D. The TCR originated in an adult in good health. The CDR3: CASSRGRESNQPQHF. The CDR3 nucleotides are TGTGCCAGTAGCAGAGGGAGGGAAAGCAATCAGCCCCAGCATTTT.